One and the same sample provided the 32 T cell receptor beta chains below, sequenced in a study of STAT3 mutations in large granular lymphocyte leukemia. Study findings and constraints: At least one immunodominant TCR beta clonotype appeared in every T-cell large granular lymphocyte leukemia patient.

Method: immunoSEQ multiplex PCR; TCRdb's copy keeps in-frame clones and lacks some. This table has tens of thousands of clones, about three quarters appearing once. These receptors have no known antigen. What was sequenced was PBMCs. The source is a human donor with T large granular lymphocyte leukemia. Some clones in this sample may be carry-over from other donors' samples.

The chain recombines TRBV5-1 with TRBJ2-3, with D perhaps TRBD2 (6 bases). Germline V gene lookup returns CDR1 SGHRS and CDR2 YFSETQ. V lost 0 bases and J lost 2, with 13 bases in between. The CDR3 is 16 amino acids. CDR3 amino acids: CASSLGTSPFTDTQYF. CDR3 bases: TGCGCCAGCAGCTTGGGCACTAGCCCATTCACAGATACGCAGTATTTT.

The chain carries TRBV4-1 and TRBJ2-7; TRBD2 matches at 13 bases. Germline V gene data show CDR1 as MGHRA and CDR2 as YSYEKL. The CDR3 covers 15 residues. J was trimmed by 4 bases and V by 4 bases; bases with no gene match: 4. The CDR3 DNA reads TGCGCCAGCAGCCCCAGGACTAGCGGGGGTTACGAGCAGTACTTC. It is translated as CASSPRTSGGYEQYF.

The chain joins TRBV5-1 to TRBJ1-3; D not certain. V gave up 0 bases and J gave up 0 bases, with 4 bases separating them. The CDR3 spans 14 residues. CDR1 is SGHRS, CDR2 YFSETQ, per germline. The CDR3 coding sequence is TGCGCCAGCAGCTTGGCGACCTCTGGAAACACCATATATTTT. This translates into CASSLATSGNTIYF. Combining the CDR3 with reference TRBV5-1 and TRBJ1-3 gives the whole variable domain KAGVTQTPRYLIKTRGQQVTLSCSPISGHRSVSWYQQTPGQGLQFLFEYFSETQRNKGNFPGRFSGRQFSNSRSEMNVSTLELGDSALYLCASSLATSGNTIYFGEGSWLTVV.

The chain couples TRBV9 to TRBJ1-2, with D possibly matching TRBD1 (5 bases). The length of the CDR3 is 15 residues. Per the germline V gene, CDR1 is SGDLS and CDR2 is YYNGEE. Trimming removed 3 bases from V and 2 bases from J, with 14 bases in between. The CDR3 loop is CASSDKRGANYGYTF. The DNA of the CDR3 is TGTGCCAGCAGCGACAAGAGGGGCGCAAACTATGGCTACACCTTC.

The chain joins TRBV7-9 to TRBJ2-3; weak D call: TRBD1 (5 bases). CDR3 size: 16 residues. Germline V lookup: CDR1 SEHNR, CDR2 FQNEAQ (reference sequence). Trimming removed 0 bases from V and 1 base from J, with 11 bases in between. Written as DNA, the CDR3 is TGTGCCAGCAGCTTAGCTAGGGGCCTGGGCACAGATACGCAGTATTTT. Amino acid sequence: CASSLARGLGTDTQYF.

The chain carries TRBV6-4 and TRBJ2-3; TRBD2 agrees at 7 bases. This CDR3 spans 19 amino acids. CDR1 is MRHNA, CDR2 SNTAGT, per germline. Germline trimming cut 4 bases from V and 0 bases from J; bases unmatched to any gene: 16. The CDR3 loop is CASSAEYSSGTASTDTQYF. The CDR3 region has the DNA TGTGCCAGCAGTGCGGAATATTCCAGCGGGACCGCTAGCACAGATACGCAGTATTTT.

The rearrangement joins TRBV6-6 to TRBJ2-2; D tentatively fits TRBD1 or TRBD2 (5 bases each). Germline V gene sequence: CDR1 MNHNY, CDR2 SVGAGI (reference sequence). The CDR3 has 15 residues. Trimming cost V 4 bases and J 6 bases, with 15 bases left between them. CDR3 amino acids: CASSWIQEAAGELFF. The DNA for the CDR3 is TGTGCCAGCAGTTGGATACAGGAGGCAGCCGGGGAGCTGTTTTTT.

This clone showed up just a few times. The rearrangement links TRBV18 to TRBJ2-2; 7 nucleotides match TRBD1. V shed 4 bases and J 0 bases; nucleotides not matched to a gene: 11. The CDR3 is 18 amino acids. Germline V gene sequence: CDR1 KGHSH, CDR2 LQKENI. Here the CDR3 DNA reads TGTGCCAGCTCACGGATCAACAGGGGAACCGCGAACACCGGGGAGCTGTTTTTT. This sequence encodes CASSRINRGTANTGELFF.

The CDR3 DNA reads as TGCGCCAGCAGCTTGGAGGGGGGGATCGAGCAGTACGTC. It codes for CASSLEGGIEQYV. The V call is TRBV5-1, the J call TRBJ2-7, with D tentatively TRBD2 (7 bases). The CDR3 is 13 amino acids. Trimming took off 0 bases at V and 6 bases at J, with 10 bases between the two ends. The germline CDR1 and CDR2 sequences are SGHRS and YFSETQ.

The chain carries TRBV7-6 and TRBJ2-7; D not resolved. This CDR3 spans 13 amino acids. V was cut by 1 base and J by 7 bases, with 11 bases left in between. The V gene's germline CDR1 is SGHVS and CDR2 FNYEAQ. Here the CDR3 DNA reads TGTGCCAGCAGCTTAGTCGGGCATTGGGAGCAGTACGTC. It translates to CASSLVGHWEQYV.

The rearrangement links TRBV7-9 to TRBJ2-2; D tentatively reads TRBD1 or TRBD2 (5 bases each). Trimming pared 0 bases from V and 5 bases from J, leaving 13 bases between. Per germline, CDR1 SEHNR and CDR2 FQNEAQ (reference sequence). The CDR3 extends over 16 amino acids. CDR3: CASSLAFGAGTGELFF. DNA for the CDR3: TGTGCCAGCAGCTTAGCGTTCGGGGCAGGGACCGGGGAGCTGTTTTTT.

The chain links TRBV14 to TRBJ2-7; D might be TRBD1 or TRBD2, each matching 5 bases. The CDR3 extends over 14 amino acids. Deletions cut 4 bases from V and 3 bases from J, with 13 bases between. Germline-derived CDR1 and CDR2 are SGHDN and FVKESK. The CDR3 region is CASSRGVLGYEQYF. In DNA, the CDR3 is TGTGCCAGCAGCCGAGGGGTTTTGGGCTACGAGCAGTACTTC.

This sequence joins TRBV5-8 and TRBJ1-5; D is uncertain. The CDR3 spans 11 residues. Trimming cost V 2 bases and J 6 bases, with 3 bases left between them. Per the germline V gene, CDR1 is SGHTS and CDR2 is YDEGEE. The CDR3 spells CASSLGQPQHF. In DNA, the CDR3 is TGTGCCAGCAGCTTAGGTCAGCCCCAGCATTTT.

The chain carries TRBV6-5 and TRBJ2-5, with TRBD1 as a possible D gene (8 bases). The CDR3 spans 14 residues. The ends were cut back, 6 bases at V and 2 bases at J, with 13 bases in the middle. The V gene's germline CDR1 is MNHEY and CDR2 SVGAGI. Here the CDR3 reads CASSYRGGQETQYF. The CDR3 nucleotides are TGTGCCAGCAGCTACAGGGGGGGGCAAGAGACCCAGTACTTC.

This clone was detected only a few times. The chain couples TRBV7-2 to TRBJ1-1, with D possibly matching TRBD1 (6 bases). CDR1 and CDR2 from the germline V gene are SGHTA and FQGNSA. Trimming took 0 bases from V and 10 from J, leaving 12 bases between them. The CDR3 has 13 residues. CDR3 DNA: TGTGCCAGCAGCTTAGCCGGGGGGCGTTCAGCTTTCTTT. Translating gives CASSLAGGRSAFF.

V is TRBV10-1 and J is TRBJ2-3; D ambiguous. The CDR3 spans 14 residues. Trimming shortened V by 4 bases and J by 1 base, and 9 bases separated the two germline ends. Germline V lookup: CDR1 WNHNN, CDR2 SYGVQD (reference sequence). CDR3 in DNA: TGCGCCAGCAGTGCCGAAGTTGGCACAGATACGCAGTATTTT. Protein sequence: CASSAEVGTDTQYF.

The chain uses TRBV5-1 and TRBJ1-3, with 7 bases identical to TRBD1. The germline CDR1 and CDR2 sequences are SGHRS and YFSETQ. This CDR3 spans 14 amino acids. The V gene end was trimmed by 0 bases and the J gene end by 4 bases; junction bases not matched to a gene: 1. The DNA for the CDR3 is TGCGCCAGCAGCTTGGACAGGGGAGGAAACACCATATATTTT. It encodes CASSLDRGGNTIYF.

This clone was recorded a few times. The rearrangement joins TRBV6-4 to TRBJ2-3; 7 bases fit TRBD2. Germline V gene sequence: CDR1 MRHNA, CDR2 SNTAGT. J lost 0 bases, V lost 8 bases, and 11 bases had no gene match. This CDR3 comprises 16 residues. The CDR3 coding sequence is TGTGCCAGCGCCTCTCGGGGGGAAACTAGCACAGATACGCAGTATTTT. Translating it yields CASASRGETSTDTQYF.

This chain links TRBV5-5 with TRBJ1-5; a possible D gene is TRBD1 (5 bases). The germline gives CDR1 SGHKS, CDR2 YYEKEE (reference sequence). The CDR3 has 18 residues. With 2 bases removed from V and 0 bases from J, the gap between germline ends came to 18 bases. Here the CDR3 reads CASSFRVSGGFSNQPQHF. The CDR3 DNA reads as TGTGCCAGCAGCTTTCGGGTATCGGGGGGATTTAGCAATCAGCCCCAGCATTTT.

This chain links TRBV7-9 with TRBJ1-2; 8 bases line up with TRBD1. CDR1 SEHNR and CDR2 FQNEAQ come from the germline V gene (reference sequence). The trim removed 5 bases at V and 7 bases at J, leaving 9 bases unmatched. The CDR3 loop spans 14 amino acids. CDR3 residues: CASSLTGDFSGYTF. Written as DNA, the CDR3 is TGTGCCAGCAGCCTGACAGGGGATTTCTCTGGCTACACCTTC. Based on the CDR3 plus reference TRBV7-9 and TRBJ1-2, the full variable domain is DTGVSQNPRHKITKRGQNVTFRCDPISEHNRLYWYRQTLGQGPEFLTYFQNEAQLEKSRLLSDRFSAERPKGSFSTLEIQRTEQGDSAMYLCASSLTGDFSGYTFGSGTRLTVV.

This chain connects TRBV5-6 to TRBJ2-1; 9 positions match TRBD2. Trimming cost V 3 bases and J 3 bases; bases outside gene matches: 7. The CDR3 has 16 amino acids. Germline CDR1 is SGHDT and CDR2 is YYEEEE. CDR3 DNA sequence: TGTGCCAGCAGCTCCGTGACTAGCGGAATCTACAATGAGCAGTTCTTC. Protein: CASSSVTSGIYNEQFF.

The chain combines TRBV19 with TRBJ2-7, with D possibly being TRBD1 (5 bases). The germline CDR1 and CDR2 sequences are LNHDA and SQIVND (reference sequence). V was cut by 5 bases and J by 4 bases, with 21 bases left in between. The CDR3 runs to 16 residues. CDR3 sequence: CASSQPSGQGVYEQYF. The DNA for the CDR3 is TGTGCCAGTAGTCAACCCTCTGGACAAGGGGTATACGAGCAGTACTTC.

The rearrangement uses TRBV30 and TRBJ2-5; D ambiguous. From germline, CDR1 is GTSNPN and CDR2 SVGIG (reference sequence). The CDR3 has 11 residues. V gave up 4 bases and J gave up 1 base, with 4 bases separating them. CDR3 bases: TGTGCCTGGACAGTCCAAGAGACCCAGTACTTC. Protein product: CAWTVQETQYF.

The CDR3 is CASITGGSYNSPLHF. For the CDR3, the DNA is TGTGCCAGCATCACAGGGGGCTCCTATAATTCACCCCTCCACTTT. The V gene is TRBV28, the J gene TRBJ1-6; 8 positions agree with TRBD1. Unmatched junction bases numbered 2, after V lost 7 bases and J lost 0 bases. Germline lookup yields CDR1 MDHEN and CDR2 SYDVKM. The CDR3 runs 15 residues.

The chain links TRBV6-5 to TRBJ2-3; D not resolved. The CDR3 has 15 amino acids. Trimming took off 2 bases at V and 2 bases at J, with 11 bases between the two ends. Germline loops: CDR1 MNHEY, CDR2 SVGAGI. CDR3: CASSYPRSDTDTQYF. The CDR3 DNA follows: TGTGCCAGCAGTTACCCCAGGTCCGACACAGATACGCAGTATTTT.

This sequence joins TRBV7-2 and TRBJ2-5; no clear D. V lost 2 bases and J lost 7, with 8 bases in between. Germline CDR1 SGHTA, CDR2 FQGNSA. The CDR3 length is 12 residues. The CDR3 DNA follows: TGTGCCAGCAGCTTATATACGGGGACCCAGTACTTC. Translation: CASSLYTGTQYF.

The V call is TRBV4-3, the J call TRBJ1-4; weak D call: TRBD1 (5 bases). CDR3 length: 16 amino acids. Germline V gene data show CDR1 as LGHNA and CDR2 as YSLEER. V was pared by 0 bases and J by 1 base, with 9 bases between. In DNA form, the CDR3 reads TGCGCCAGCAGCCAAGATGGTGGGGGAACTAATGAAAAACTGTTTTTT. Translated, it gives CASSQDGGGTNEKLFF.

This clone is judged medium-sized (0.01 to 0.1%). The V call is TRBV11-3, the J call TRBJ2-3; 8 bases agree with TRBD1. The junction had 6 bases not matched to a gene; V was cut back by 5 bases and J by 2 bases. Germline CDR1 and CDR2: SGHNT and YENEEA. The CDR3 is 15 residues long. The CDR3 spells CASSTGQGHTDTQYF. The DNA of the CDR3 is TGTGCCAGCAGCACCGGACAGGGCCACACAGATACGCAGTATTTT. The full variable domain, its missing parts supplied by reference TRBV11-3 and TRBJ2-3, is EAGVVQSPRYKIIEKKQPVAFWCNPISGHNTLYWYLQNLGQGPELLIRYENEEAVDDSQLPKDRFSAERLKGVDSTLKIQPAELGDSAVYLCASSTGQGHTDTQYFGPGTRLTVL.

The rearrangement joins TRBV5-1 to TRBJ2-1; 7 bases agree with TRBD2. Unmatched junction bases numbered 10, after V lost 4 bases and J lost 9 bases. The CDR3 is 14 amino acids. The germline V gene encodes CDR1 SGHRS and CDR2 YFSETQ. The CDR3 DNA follows: TGCGCCAGCAGCCCAGCTGGGGGGGAGGGTGAGCAGTTCTTC. As protein: CASSPAGGEGEQFF. The variable domain in full, completed from reference TRBV5-1 and TRBJ2-1, reads KAGVTQTPRYLIKTRGQQVTLSCSPISGHRSVSWYQQTPGQGLQFLFEYFSETQRNKGNFPGRFSGRQFSNSRSEMNVSTLELGDSALYLCASSPAGGEGEQFFGPGTRLTVL.

This chain links TRBV5-1 with TRBJ2-7; D uncertain. V was pared by 0 bases and J by 2 bases, with 12 bases between. There are 15 residues in the CDR3. CDR1 and CDR2 (germline): SGHRS, YFSETQ. The CDR3 loop is CASSLGPSAAYEQYF. The CDR3 nucleotides are TGCGCCAGCAGCTTGGGGCCATCCGCTGCCTACGAGCAGTACTTC.

The V gene is TRBV4-3, the J gene TRBJ2-5; 8 bases fit TRBD2. The V gene's germline CDR1 is LGHNA and CDR2 YSLEER. The V segment lost 0 bases and the J segment 3 bases; nucleotides outside the gene matches: 15. The CDR3 extends over 19 amino acids. As DNA, the CDR3 is TGCGCCAGCAGCCAAGACCTCCAGCGGGGGACCCGTCCCGAAGAGACCCAGTACTTC. Residues: CASSQDLQRGTRPEETQYF.

This chain connects TRBV6-4 to TRBJ1-2, with D maybe TRBD1 (6 bases). V dropped 2 bases and J dropped 6 bases, with 19 bases sitting between them. Looked up from germline, CDR1 is MRHNA and CDR2 is SNTAGT. The CDR3 totals 16 residues. The CDR3 reads CASSDPSHRAGNGYTF. The CDR3 nucleotides read TGTGCCAGCAGTGACCCCTCTCACAGGGCAGGGAATGGCTACACCTTC.